Below are 3 T cell receptor beta chains sequenced from a single sample in a study of somatic mutations in cytotoxic T cells in rheumatoid arthritis. Profiling relied on immunoSEQ multiplex PCR, and the TCRdb table lists in-frame clones only, not all of them. The data contain under 20,000 clones, 65% to 80% of them seen just once; the ten biggest clones take up 28%. The sequencing input was CD8+ T cells sorted from blood. The receptors were gathered from an adult with rheumatoid arthritis.

This chain uses TRBV19 with TRBJ1-5; D is perhaps TRBD1 (6 bases). CDR1 and CDR2 (germline): LNHDA, SQIVND (reference sequence). The CDR3 runs to 12 residues. V lost 5 bases to trimming and J lost 6 bases, with 8 bases between them. The CDR3 DNA follows: TGTGCCAGTAGTTCGGGGGCTCAGCCCCAGCATTTT. Its protein product is CASSSGAQPQHF.

The genes are TRBV2 and TRBJ2-7, with D uncertain. Germline CDR1 SNHLY, CDR2 FYNNEI. The V end lost 2 bases, the J end lost 5 bases, and 1 base lay between the germline ends. The CDR3 runs to 10 residues. The CDR3 DNA reads as TGTGCCAGCAGTGAAAACGAGCAGTACTTC. It yields the protein CASSENEQYF.

The J gene is TRBJ2-5, the V gene TRBV6-6; the match to TRBD1 covers 7 bases. The CDR3 has 15 amino acids. Unmatched junction bases numbered 5, after V lost 4 bases and J lost 0 bases. Germline CDR1 MNHNY, CDR2 SVGAGI (reference sequence). CDR3 loop: CASSWPGQHQETQYF. The CDR3 DNA follows: TGTGCCAGCAGTTGGCCGGGACAGCACCAAGAGACCCAGTACTTC.